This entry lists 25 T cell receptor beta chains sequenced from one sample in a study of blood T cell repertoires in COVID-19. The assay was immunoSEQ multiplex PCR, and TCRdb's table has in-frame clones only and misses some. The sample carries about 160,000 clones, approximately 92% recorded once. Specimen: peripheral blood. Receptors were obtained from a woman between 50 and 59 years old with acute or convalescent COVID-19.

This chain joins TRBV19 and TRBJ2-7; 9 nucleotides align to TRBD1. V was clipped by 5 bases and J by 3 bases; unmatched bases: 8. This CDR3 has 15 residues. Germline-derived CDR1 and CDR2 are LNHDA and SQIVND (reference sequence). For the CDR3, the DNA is TGTGCCAGTAGTTATTACCGGGACAGGGTCTACGAGCAGTACTTC. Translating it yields CASSYYRDRVYEQYF.

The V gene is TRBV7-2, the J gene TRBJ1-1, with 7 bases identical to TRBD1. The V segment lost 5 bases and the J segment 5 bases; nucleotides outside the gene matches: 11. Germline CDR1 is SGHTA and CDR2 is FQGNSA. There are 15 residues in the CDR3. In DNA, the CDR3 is TGTGCCAGCAGCCCCAGAGACAGGGTTAGGACTGAAGCTTTCTTT. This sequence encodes CASSPRDRVRTEAFF.

CDR3 DNA: TGTGCCAGCACCCCCCAGTTTGGGGGAGGCTACGAGCAGTACTTC. This encodes CASTPQFGGGYEQYF. This rearrangement joins TRBV28 to TRBJ2-7; D is possibly TRBD2 (6 bases). Germline loops: CDR1 MDHEN, CDR2 SYDVKM. This CDR3 spans 15 amino acids. The V gene lost 7 bases and the J gene lost 3 bases, with 19 bases spanning the gap.

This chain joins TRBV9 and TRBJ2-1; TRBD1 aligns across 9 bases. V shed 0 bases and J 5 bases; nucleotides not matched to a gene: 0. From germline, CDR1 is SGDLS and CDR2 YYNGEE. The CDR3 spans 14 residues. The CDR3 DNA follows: TGTGCCAGCAGCGTAGGGGACAGGGACAATGAGCAGTTCTTC. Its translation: CASSVGDRDNEQFF.

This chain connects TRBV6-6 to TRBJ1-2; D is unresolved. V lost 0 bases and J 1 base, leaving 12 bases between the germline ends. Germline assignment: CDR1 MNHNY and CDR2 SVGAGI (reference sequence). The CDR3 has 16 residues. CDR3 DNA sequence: TGTGCCAGCAGTTACTCGAGCAGACACCATAACTATGGCTACACCTTC. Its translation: CASSYSSRHHNYGYTF.

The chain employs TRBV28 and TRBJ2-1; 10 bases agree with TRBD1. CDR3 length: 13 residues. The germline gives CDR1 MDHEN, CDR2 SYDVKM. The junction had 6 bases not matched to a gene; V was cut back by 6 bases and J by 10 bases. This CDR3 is CASRPTGGKEQFF. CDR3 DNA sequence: TGTGCCAGCAGACCGACAGGGGGCAAAGAGCAGTTCTTC.

The CDR3: CASSLSSGRNEQFF. CDR3 nucleotides: TGTGCCAGCAGCTTATCTAGCGGGAGAAATGAGCAGTTCTTC. The chain is built from TRBV11-3 and TRBJ2-1, with 10 bases that match TRBD2. V was clipped by 2 bases and J by 7 bases; unmatched bases: 2. The germline V gene has CDR1 SGHNT and CDR2 YENEEA. The CDR3 runs 14 residues.

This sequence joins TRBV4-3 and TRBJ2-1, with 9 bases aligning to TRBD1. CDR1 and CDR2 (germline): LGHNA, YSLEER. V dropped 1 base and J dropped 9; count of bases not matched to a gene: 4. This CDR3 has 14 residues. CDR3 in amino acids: CASSQATGGAEQFF. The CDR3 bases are TGCGCCAGCAGCCAAGCGACAGGGGGGGCTGAGCAGTTCTTC.

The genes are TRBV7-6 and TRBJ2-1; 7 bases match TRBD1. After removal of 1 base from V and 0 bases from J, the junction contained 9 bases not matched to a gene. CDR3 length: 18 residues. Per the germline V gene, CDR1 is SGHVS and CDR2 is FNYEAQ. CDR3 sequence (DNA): TGTGCCAGCAGCTTAGAGTCATGGGACAGCAGCTCCTACAATGAGCAGTTCTTC. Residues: CASSLESWDSSSYNEQFF.

CDR3 nucleotides: TGTGCCAGCAGCTTAGGCGCTACCTACGAGCAGTACTTC. It encodes CASSLGATYEQYF. The chain uses TRBV7-8 and TRBJ2-7; D gene ambiguous. Germline CDR1 and CDR2: SGHVS and FQNEAQ. V lost 1 base, J lost 2 bases, and 6 bases lay in between. This CDR3 has 13 residues.

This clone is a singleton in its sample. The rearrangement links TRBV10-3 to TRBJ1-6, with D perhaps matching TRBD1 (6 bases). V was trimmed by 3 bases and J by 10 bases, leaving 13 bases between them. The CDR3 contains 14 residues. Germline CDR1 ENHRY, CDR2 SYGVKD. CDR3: CAISEHREQSPLHF. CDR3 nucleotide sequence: TGTGCCATCAGTGAACACAGGGAGCAGTCACCCCTCCACTTT.

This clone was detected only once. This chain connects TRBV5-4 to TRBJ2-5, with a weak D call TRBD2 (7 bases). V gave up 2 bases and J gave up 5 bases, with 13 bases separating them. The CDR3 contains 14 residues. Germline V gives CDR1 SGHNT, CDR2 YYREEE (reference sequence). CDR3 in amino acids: CASSFWGGLETQYF. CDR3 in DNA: TGTGCCAGCAGCTTCTGGGGGGGCCTGGAGACCCAGTACTTC.

The CDR3 sequence: CASSVPGQGGEKLFF. The CDR3 DNA reads TGTGCCAGCAGTGTTCCGGGACAGGGGGGGGAAAAACTGTTTTTT. The V and J genes are TRBV2 and TRBJ1-4, with 11 nucleotides matching TRBD1. CDR3 size: 15 residues. The ends lost 4 bases at V and 8 bases at J; junction bases unmatched: 6. CDR1 SNHLY and CDR2 FYNNEI come from the germline V gene.

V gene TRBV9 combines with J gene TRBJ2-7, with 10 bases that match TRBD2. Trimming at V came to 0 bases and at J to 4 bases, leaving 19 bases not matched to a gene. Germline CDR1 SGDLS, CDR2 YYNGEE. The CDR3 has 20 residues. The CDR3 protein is CASSVVVTGGLAGDSYEQYF. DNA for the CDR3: TGTGCCAGCAGCGTAGTCGTGACAGGCGGCCTAGCGGGAGATTCGTACGAGCAGTACTTC. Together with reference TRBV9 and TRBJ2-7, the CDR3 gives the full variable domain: DSGVTQTPKHLITATGQRVTLRCSPRSGDLSVYWYQQSLDQGLQFLIQYYNGEERAKGNILERFSAQQFPDLHSELNLSSLELGDSALYFCASSVVVTGGLAGDSYEQYFGPGTRLTVT.

The DNA of the CDR3 is TGTGCCACCACCACGGCGGGGAGCACTGAAGCTTTCTTT. This sequence encodes CATTTAGSTEAFF. The rearrangement links TRBV15 to TRBJ1-1, with no clear D. Germline V CDR1 and CDR2: LNHNV, YYDKDF (reference sequence). The CDR3 loop spans 13 amino acids. Between the trimmed V and J ends, which lost 7 bases and 4 bases, there was a span of 13 bases.

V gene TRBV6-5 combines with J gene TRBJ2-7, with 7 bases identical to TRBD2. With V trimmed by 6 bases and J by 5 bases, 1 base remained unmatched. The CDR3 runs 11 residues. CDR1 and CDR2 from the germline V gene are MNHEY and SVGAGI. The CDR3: CASSGGNEQYF. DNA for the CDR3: TGTGCCAGCAGCGGGGGGAACGAGCAGTACTTC.

The CDR3 DNA reads as TGTGCCACCAGTGATTTGGGGGGGGACGAGCAGTACTTC. Amino acid sequence: CATSDLGGDEQYF. The chain couples TRBV24-1 to TRBJ2-7; the match to TRBD2 covers 7 bases. Germline V lookup: CDR1 KGHDR, CDR2 SFDVKD. J was trimmed by 5 bases and V by 0 bases; bases with no gene match: 0. The CDR3 spans 13 residues.

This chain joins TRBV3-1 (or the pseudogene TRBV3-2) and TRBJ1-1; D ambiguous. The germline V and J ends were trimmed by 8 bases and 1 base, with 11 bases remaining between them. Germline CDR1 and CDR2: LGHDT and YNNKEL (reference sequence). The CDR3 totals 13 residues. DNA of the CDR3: TGTGCCAGCCGTAAAGCGGGGAACACTGAAGCTTTCTTT. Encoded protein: CASRKAGNTEAFF.

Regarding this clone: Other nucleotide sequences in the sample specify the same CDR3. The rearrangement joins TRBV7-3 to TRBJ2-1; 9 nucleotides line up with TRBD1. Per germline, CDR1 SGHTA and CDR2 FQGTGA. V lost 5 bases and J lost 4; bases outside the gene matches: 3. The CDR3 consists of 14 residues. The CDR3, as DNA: TGTGCCAGCAGCCCCGGGACAGGGTACAATGAGCAGTTCTTC. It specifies CASSPGTGYNEQFF.

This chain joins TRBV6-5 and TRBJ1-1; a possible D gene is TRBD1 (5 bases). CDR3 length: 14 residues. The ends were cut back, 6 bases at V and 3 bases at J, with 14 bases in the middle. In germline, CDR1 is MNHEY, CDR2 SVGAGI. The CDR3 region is CASSHQGPHTEAFF. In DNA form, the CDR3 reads TGTGCCAGCAGCCACCAGGGTCCGCACACTGAAGCTTTCTTT.

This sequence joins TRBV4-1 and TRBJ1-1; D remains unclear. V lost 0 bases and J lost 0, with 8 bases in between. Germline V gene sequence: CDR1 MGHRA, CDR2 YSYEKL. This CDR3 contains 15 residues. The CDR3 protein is CASSQDPQVNTEAFF. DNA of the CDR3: TGCGCCAGCAGCCAAGATCCCCAGGTGAACACTGAAGCTTTCTTT.

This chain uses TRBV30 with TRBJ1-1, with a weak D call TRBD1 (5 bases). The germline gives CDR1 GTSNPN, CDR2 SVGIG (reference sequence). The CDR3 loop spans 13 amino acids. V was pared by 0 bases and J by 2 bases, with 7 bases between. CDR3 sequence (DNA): TGTGCCTGGAGTGTGCAGGGAAACACTGAAGCTTTCTTT. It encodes CAWSVQGNTEAFF. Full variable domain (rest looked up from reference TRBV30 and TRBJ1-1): SQTIHQWPATLVQPVGSPLSLECTVEGTSNPNLYWYRQAAGRGLQLLFYSVGIGQISSEVPQNLSASRPQDRQFILSSKKLLLSDSGFYLCAWSVQGNTEAFFGQGTRLTVV.

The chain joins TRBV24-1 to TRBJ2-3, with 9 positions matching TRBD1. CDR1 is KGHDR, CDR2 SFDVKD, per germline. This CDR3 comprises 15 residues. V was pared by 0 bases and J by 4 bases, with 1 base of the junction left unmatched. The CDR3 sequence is CATSDLGQGSDTQYF. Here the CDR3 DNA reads TGTGCCACCAGTGATTTGGGACAGGGGTCAGATACGCAGTATTTT.

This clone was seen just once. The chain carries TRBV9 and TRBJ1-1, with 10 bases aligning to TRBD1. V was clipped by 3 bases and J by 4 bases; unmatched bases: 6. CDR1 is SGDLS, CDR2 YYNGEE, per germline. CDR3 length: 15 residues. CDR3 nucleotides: TGTGCCAGCAGCGCGACAGGGGGCGCGTCCACTGAAGCTTTCTTT. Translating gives CASSATGGASTEAFF.

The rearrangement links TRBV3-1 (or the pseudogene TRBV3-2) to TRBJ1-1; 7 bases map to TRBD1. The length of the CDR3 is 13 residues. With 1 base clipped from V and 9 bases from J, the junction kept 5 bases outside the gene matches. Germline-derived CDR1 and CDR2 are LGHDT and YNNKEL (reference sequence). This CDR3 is CASSQGSRGQAFF. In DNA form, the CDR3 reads TGTGCCAGCAGCCAAGGCTCGAGGGGGCAAGCTTTCTTT.